These 20 T cell receptor beta chains were sequenced from one sample in a study of blood T cell repertoires in COVID-19. The assay was immunoSEQ multiplex PCR, and TCRdb's table has in-frame clones only and misses some. The sample includes about 230,000 clones, approximately 80% seen only once; the top ten take around 1.8%. The sample taken for sequencing was PBMCs or T cells enriched from blood (not recorded which). The receptors come from a man aged 60 to 75 who had recovered from COVID-19.

V and J are TRBV12-3 or TRBV12-4 and TRBJ2-1, with 9 bases matching TRBD1. This CDR3 region has 12 residues. With 5 bases clipped from V and 10 bases from J, the junction kept 3 bases outside the gene matches. The CDR3 nucleotides are TGTGCCAGCAGTACAGGGGGCAGGGAGCAGTTCTTC. Encoded protein: CASSTGGREQFF.

This clone was seen only a few times. The rearrangement links TRBV24-1 to TRBJ2-7; 10 bases are a match to TRBD1. This CDR3 has 14 amino acids. Looked up from germline, CDR1 is KGHDR and CDR2 is SFDVKD. V was clipped by 7 bases and J by 3 bases; unmatched bases: 5. The DNA for the CDR3 is TGTGCCACCAGGGGACAGGGGCCGTACTACGAGCAGTACTTC. Amino acid sequence: CATRGQGPYYEQYF.

The chain combines TRBV6-5 with TRBJ1-2; TRBD1 might be the D (5 bases). CDR1 is MNHEY, CDR2 SVGAGI, per germline. CDR3 length equals 12 residues. Trimming cost V 4 bases and J 8 bases, with 11 bases left between them. The CDR3 region has the DNA TGTGCCAGCAGTTCACAGGCGCGGGGCTACACCTTC. Its translation is CASSSQARGYTF.

J is TRBJ1-5 and V is TRBV6-5, with 8 bases fitting TRBD1. The V gene end was trimmed by 6 bases and the J gene end by 7 bases; junction bases not matched to a gene: 5. CDR1 is MNHEY and CDR2 is SVGAGI in the germline V gene. This CDR3 contains 13 residues. This CDR3 reads CASRPDRAQPQHF. CDR3 DNA sequence: TGTGCCAGCAGACCGGACAGGGCCCAGCCCCAGCATTTT.

The rearrangement uses TRBV5-1 and TRBJ1-2; no clear D gene. From germline, CDR1 is SGHRS and CDR2 YFSETQ. The CDR3 consists of 13 residues. The V gene lost 4 bases and the J gene lost 0 bases, with 7 bases spanning the gap. For the CDR3, the DNA is TGCGCCAGCAGCCGGGAAACTAACTATGGCTACACCTTC. Amino acid sequence: CASSRETNYGYTF.

V usage is TRBV28 and J usage is TRBJ1-2; 7 bases agree with TRBD1. The CDR3 consists of 14 residues. V shed 1 base, J shed 4 bases, and the junction held 3 bases outside the gene matches. Germline loops: CDR1 MDHEN, CDR2 SYDVKM. The chain's CDR3 is CASSLSGGSYGYTF. CDR3 sequence (DNA): TGTGCCAGCAGTTTATCAGGGGGAAGCTATGGCTACACCTTC.

This clone came up a few times. The chain recombines TRBV11-3 with TRBJ2-7; D is possibly TRBD2 (5 bases). V gave up 3 bases and J gave up 3 bases, with 6 bases separating them. The CDR3 has 12 amino acids. Germline V gene data show CDR1 as SGHNT and CDR2 as YENEEA. The CDR3 DNA reads as TGTGCCAGCAGCTTCGGACTCTACGAGCAGTACTTC. Its protein is CASSFGLYEQYF.

The chain uses TRBV7-9 and TRBJ2-3, with 13 bases fitting TRBD2. The V and J ends lost 6 bases and 3 bases, in that order; junction bases with no gene match: 9. CDR3 length: 17 residues. Germline assignment: CDR1 SEHNR and CDR2 FQNEAQ (reference sequence). The CDR3 DNA reads TGTGCCAGCAGACAACTAGCGGGGGGGCCGAGGACAGATACGCAGTATTTT. It is translated as CASRQLAGGPRTDTQYF. The whole variable domain, filled in from reference TRBV7-9 and TRBJ2-3, reads DTGVSQNPRHKITKRGQNVTFRCDPISEHNRLYWYRQTLGQGPEFLTYFQNEAQLEKSRLLSDRFSAERPKGSFSTLEIQRTEQGDSAMYLCASRQLAGGPRTDTQYFGPGTRLTVL.

This rearrangement joins TRBV7-2 to TRBJ1-2, with D possibly being TRBD1 (5 bases). Germline V lookup: CDR1 SGHTA, CDR2 FQGNSA. Trimming removed 3 bases at V and 6 bases at J, with 11 bases between. This CDR3 has 13 amino acids. The CDR3 DNA sequence: TGTGCCAGCAGCTTTAGGGGAATGGATGGCTACACCTTC. Its translation: CASSFRGMDGYTF.

The V call is TRBV7-6, the J call TRBJ1-1; D is possibly TRBD1 (5 bases). This CDR3 has 15 amino acids. Germline CDR1 SGHVS, CDR2 FNYEAQ. The ends were cut back, 5 bases at V and 0 bases at J, with 13 bases in the middle. The CDR3 bases are TGTGCCAGCAGCCTACAGGTCTCCATGAACACTGAAGCTTTCTTT. Its translation is CASSLQVSMNTEAFF.

The chain combines TRBV5-4 with TRBJ1-1; tentative D call: TRBD1 (6 bases). The V gene's germline CDR1 is SGHNT and CDR2 YYREEE (reference sequence). This CDR3 is 11 amino acids long. The V and J ends lost 3 bases and 9 bases respectively, with 9 bases between them. The CDR3 nucleotides read TGTGCCAGCAGCTCCGACAGGCAAGCTTTCTTT. It yields the protein CASSSDRQAFF.

The chain combines TRBV18 with TRBJ1-4; D unresolved. Trimming left V 4 bases short and J 1 base short, with 13 bases between. Germline-derived CDR1 and CDR2 are KGHSH and LQKENI. CDR3 length: 16 amino acids. CDR3 coding DNA: TGTGCCAGCTCACAGAGGGAACAGAGAACTAATGAAAAACTGTTTTTT. This codes for CASSQREQRTNEKLFF.

This clone was observed a handful of times. The chain employs TRBV29-1 and TRBJ1-3; 7 bases line up with TRBD1. Unmatched junction bases numbered 4, after V lost 7 bases and J lost 1 base. The CDR3 has 13 residues. The germline CDR1 and CDR2 sequences are SQVTM and ANQGSEA. In DNA, the CDR3 is TGCAGCGCCGTACAGGGGTCTGGAAACACCATATATTTT. Its translation is CSAVQGSGNTIYF.

J is TRBJ1-6 and V is TRBV7-9, with 9 bases matching TRBD1. Germline CDR1 and CDR2: SEHNR and FQNEAQ (reference sequence). This CDR3 region has 14 residues. The V gene end was trimmed by 5 bases and the J gene end by 10 bases; junction bases not matched to a gene: 6. CDR3 nucleotides: TGTGCCAGCAGCCACGACAGGGGGAAATCACCCCTCCACTTT. This translates into CASSHDRGKSPLHF.

This clone has more than one count but fewer than ten. The chain links TRBV6-6 to TRBJ2-2; 8 bases align to TRBD2. V shed 2 bases, J shed 1 base, and the junction held 3 bases outside the gene matches. The CDR3 is 16 amino acids. Germline CDR1 and CDR2: MNHNY and SVGAGI (reference sequence). The DNA for the CDR3 is TGTGCCAGCAGTTACATGGCGGGGGGGAACACCGGGGAGCTGTTTTTT. It encodes CASSYMAGGNTGELFF.

The rearrangement uses TRBV7-2 and TRBJ2-2; 7 bases fit TRBD1. Germline CDR1 and CDR2: SGHTA and FQGNSA. The junction had 9 bases not matched to a gene; V was cut back by 4 bases and J by 1 base. The CDR3 is made up of 17 amino acids. The CDR3 DNA reads as TGTGCCAGCAGCTCGTTCAGGGGGACAGTGAACACCGGGGAGCTGTTTTTT. This gives the protein CASSSFRGTVNTGELFF.

This clone appeared once. CDR3 residues: CASSQRAGLNQPQHF. CDR3 DNA sequence: TGTGCCAGCAGCCAAAGGGCAGGGCTCAATCAGCCCCAGCATTTT. The chain links TRBV7-8 to TRBJ1-5; a possible D gene is TRBD1 (5 bases). V was shortened by 5 bases and J by 3 bases, with 14 bases between the two germline ends. The CDR3 is 15 residues long. The germline CDR1 and CDR2 sequences are SGHVS and FQNEAQ.

The V gene is TRBV12-3 or TRBV12-4, the J gene TRBJ2-3; the D gene is possibly TRBD1 (5 bases). Trimming shortened V by 1 base and J by 4 bases, and 6 bases separated the two germline ends. The length of the CDR3 is 13 residues. The CDR3 reads CASSLVGADTQYF. The CDR3 bases are TGTGCCAGCAGTTTAGTAGGGGCAGATACGCAGTATTTT.

This chain uses TRBV6-5 with TRBJ1-6; D is unresolved. The CDR3 sequence is 14 residues long. The germline gives CDR1 MNHEY, CDR2 SVGAGI. V was cut by 4 bases and J by 0 bases, with 4 bases left in between. The CDR3 sequence is CASSFSSYNSPLHF. CDR3 coding DNA: TGTGCCAGCAGTTTTAGCTCCTATAATTCACCCCTCCACTTT.

The chain couples TRBV5-1 to TRBJ2-7, with 8 bases identical to TRBD1. The CDR3 contains 16 residues. After removal of 0 bases from V and 3 bases from J, the junction contained 8 bases not matched to a gene. Germline V gene lookup returns CDR1 SGHRS and CDR2 YFSETQ. The chain's CDR3 is CASSLGQGITGYEQYF. The CDR3 nucleotides are TGCGCCAGCAGCTTGGGACAGGGGATAACAGGCTACGAGCAGTACTTC.